The next 17 T cell receptor beta chains were all read from a single sample in a study of blood T cell repertoires in COVID-19. Assay: immunoSEQ multiplex PCR; the TCRdb copy retains only in-frame clones and omits some. The table lists about 100,000 clones, approximately 80% of them singletons. Material for sequencing was peripheral blood. The receptors were gathered from a man aged 45 to 65 with active or convalescent COVID-19.

This clone was detected once. This rearrangement joins TRBV2 to TRBJ1-4; D unresolved. Germline assignment: CDR1 SNHLY and CDR2 FYNNEI. This CDR3 region has 14 residues. V was trimmed by 3 bases and J by 8 bases, leaving 13 bases between them. The CDR3 bases are TGTGCCAGCAGTGACTCCCCCCCCGGGGAAAAACTGTTTTTT. Translating gives CASSDSPPGEKLFF.

The chain employs TRBV3-1 (or the pseudogene TRBV3-2) and TRBJ2-1, with TRBD2 matching over 7 bases. This CDR3 is built from 14 residues. With 3 bases clipped from V and 9 bases from J, the junction kept 8 bases outside the gene matches. The germline gives CDR1 LGHDT, CDR2 YNNKEL (reference sequence). The CDR3 DNA is TGTGCCAGCAGCCAGGGTCAATTAGCGGGTGAGCAGTTCTTC. It encodes CASSQGQLAGEQFF.

The chain employs TRBV27 and TRBJ1-5; D not resolved. The CDR3 totals 13 residues. Germline-derived CDR1 and CDR2 are MNHEY and SMNVEV (reference sequence). With 5 bases removed from V and 3 bases from J, the gap between germline ends came to 8 bases. Here the CDR3 reads CASSREYNQPQHF. For the CDR3, the DNA is TGTGCCAGCAGTAGGGAGTACAATCAGCCCCAGCATTTT.

The genes are TRBV29-1 and TRBJ1-2, with TRBD1 matching over 9 bases. The CDR3 covers 14 residues. V lost 4 bases and J lost 5; bases outside the gene matches: 8. CDR1 SQVTM and CDR2 ANQGSEA come from the germline V gene. CDR3 nucleotide sequence: TGCAGCGTTGGGGGACAGGGATGGAGTTATGGCTACACCTTC. Its translation is CSVGGQGWSYGYTF.

The chain links TRBV11-2 to TRBJ2-1; possible D gene TRBD2, 6 bases. Germline lookup yields CDR1 SGHAT and CDR2 FQNNGV. V shed 5 bases and J shed 7 bases, with 18 bases lying between them. CDR3 length: 15 residues. The CDR3 loop reads CASSPDRRGYNEQFF. In DNA form, the CDR3 reads TGTGCCAGCAGCCCCGACCGGAGGGGTTATAATGAGCAGTTCTTC.

In this sample, this clone turned up once. This chain connects TRBV5-1 to TRBJ2-1, with 8 nucleotides matching TRBD1. Looked up from germline, CDR1 is SGHRS and CDR2 is YFSETQ. V lost 2 bases to trimming and J lost 8 bases; unmatched junction nucleotides: 9. CDR3 length: 15 amino acids. CDR3 sequence: CASSFLAGGQYEQFF. The CDR3 DNA follows: TGCGCCAGCAGCTTCTTGGCAGGGGGCCAGTATGAGCAGTTCTTC.

V is TRBV11-2 and J is TRBJ2-3, with D possibly matching TRBD2 (5 bases). V was trimmed by 2 bases and J by 10 bases, leaving 13 bases between them. The CDR3 covers 13 residues. CDR1 is SGHAT and CDR2 is FQNNGV in the germline V gene. CDR3 residues: CASSLILGDAQYF. CDR3 in DNA: TGTGCCAGCAGCTTAATTCTCGGGGATGCGCAGTATTTT.

The chain is built from TRBV5-8 and TRBJ2-1, with D maybe TRBD2 (7 bases). V lost 1 base to trimming and J lost 3 bases, with 20 bases between them. This CDR3 is 18 amino acids long. The germline V gene encodes CDR1 SGHTS and CDR2 YDEGEE. The DNA of the CDR3 is TGTGCCAGCAGCTTGTCGTGGGGTCGAGGGGGGGACTACAATGAGCAGTTCTTC. It translates to CASSLSWGRGGDYNEQFF.

The gene calls are TRBV4-1 and TRBJ2-1, with a tentative D call TRBD2 (6 bases). Trimming took off 1 base at V and 6 bases at J, with 16 bases between the two ends. There are 16 residues in the CDR3. Germline assignment: CDR1 MGHRA and CDR2 YSYEKL. Here the CDR3 reads CASSQVPGARTNEQFF. CDR3 in DNA: TGCGCCAGCAGCCAAGTTCCGGGAGCCAGAACCAATGAGCAGTTCTTC.

This chain links TRBV2 with TRBJ1-4; 9 bases line up with TRBD1. Germline trimming cut 6 bases from V and 3 bases from J; bases unmatched to any gene: 5. The CDR3 totals 15 residues. CDR1 SNHLY and CDR2 FYNNEI come from the germline V gene. The CDR3 spells CASSRDRDSNEKLFF. The DNA for the CDR3 is TGTGCCAGCAGCCGGGACAGGGATTCTAATGAAAAACTGTTTTTT.

The chain carries TRBV24-1 and TRBJ2-1; the match to TRBD1 covers 7 bases. The CDR3 covers 18 residues. Per germline, CDR1 KGHDR and CDR2 SFDVKD. J gave up 0 bases and V 2 bases, and 9 bases lay outside the gene matches. The CDR3 nucleotides read TGTGCCACCAGTGATTCCGGACAGGCAAAGAGCTCCTACAATGAGCAGTTCTTC. Encoded protein: CATSDSGQAKSSYNEQFF.

This clone was counted only a few times. This chain uses TRBV5-1 with TRBJ2-1, with D possibly TRBD2 on 5 matching bases. CDR1 and CDR2 from the germline V gene are SGHRS and YFSETQ. This CDR3 contains 14 residues. The ends were cut back, 0 bases at V and 8 bases at J, with 12 bases in the middle. The CDR3 nucleotides are TGCGCCAGCAGCTTGGGTAGGACTTGGGATGAGCAGTTCTTC. Encoded protein: CASSLGRTWDEQFF.

This chain links TRBV19 with TRBJ1-1, with 8 bases matching TRBD1. Trimming removed 5 bases from V and 4 bases from J; junction bases left unmatched: 6. The CDR3 sequence is 14 residues long. The germline V gene encodes CDR1 LNHDA and CDR2 SQIVND (reference sequence). CDR3 protein: CASSAVTGATEAFF. CDR3 nucleotide sequence: TGTGCCAGTAGTGCAGTGACAGGGGCCACTGAAGCTTTCTTT.

This chain uses TRBV5-1 with TRBJ1-2; D perhaps matches TRBD1 (5 bases). The CDR3 is made up of 14 amino acids. V was cut by 7 bases and J by 0 bases, with 13 bases left in between. Germline CDR1 and CDR2: SGHRS and YFSETQ. CDR3 sequence reads: CASGAASANYGYTF. CDR3 in DNA: TGCGCCAGCGGGGCGGCGTCAGCTAACTATGGCTACACCTTC.

This chain connects TRBV27 to TRBJ2-7; D may be TRBD2 (5 bases). The CDR3 spans 13 residues. V was trimmed by 3 bases and J by 9 bases, leaving 15 bases between them. Germline CDR1 and CDR2: MNHEY and SMNVEV (reference sequence). CDR3 sequence reads: CASSFTSTAGQYF. For the CDR3, the DNA is TGTGCCAGCAGTTTCACCTCCACCGCGGGGCAGTACTTC.

This chain links TRBV20-1 with TRBJ1-1, with D possibly TRBD1 on 5 matching bases. V was trimmed by 5 bases and J by 7 bases, leaving 11 bases between them. Germline CDR1 DFQATT, CDR2 SNEGSKA (reference sequence). The CDR3 length is 11 residues. The CDR3 nucleotides read TGCAGTGCTTCCGACAGACTTGAAGCTTTCTTT. Translation: CSASDRLEAFF.

The chain recombines TRBV5-6 with TRBJ2-7; 7 positions agree with TRBD2. Germline V gene lookup returns CDR1 SGHDT and CDR2 YYEEEE. V lost 3 bases, J lost 2 bases, and 20 bases stayed unmatched. This CDR3 contains 19 residues. DNA for the CDR3: TGTGCCAGCAGCTCCTTGGCTAGCGGAGCCGTCAGGTCCGCCTACGAGCAGTACTTC. Its protein product is CASSSLASGAVRSAYEQYF.